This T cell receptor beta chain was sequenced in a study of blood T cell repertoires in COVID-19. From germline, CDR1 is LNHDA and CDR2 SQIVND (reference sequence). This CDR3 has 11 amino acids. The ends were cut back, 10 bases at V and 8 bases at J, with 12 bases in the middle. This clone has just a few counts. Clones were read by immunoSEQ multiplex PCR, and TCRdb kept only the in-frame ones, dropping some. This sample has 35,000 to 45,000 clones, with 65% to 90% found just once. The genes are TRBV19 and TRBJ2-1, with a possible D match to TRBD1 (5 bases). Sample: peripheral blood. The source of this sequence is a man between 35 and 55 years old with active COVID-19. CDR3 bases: TGTGCCACCTCGGACATCGATGAGCAGTTCTTC. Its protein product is CATSDIDEQFF.